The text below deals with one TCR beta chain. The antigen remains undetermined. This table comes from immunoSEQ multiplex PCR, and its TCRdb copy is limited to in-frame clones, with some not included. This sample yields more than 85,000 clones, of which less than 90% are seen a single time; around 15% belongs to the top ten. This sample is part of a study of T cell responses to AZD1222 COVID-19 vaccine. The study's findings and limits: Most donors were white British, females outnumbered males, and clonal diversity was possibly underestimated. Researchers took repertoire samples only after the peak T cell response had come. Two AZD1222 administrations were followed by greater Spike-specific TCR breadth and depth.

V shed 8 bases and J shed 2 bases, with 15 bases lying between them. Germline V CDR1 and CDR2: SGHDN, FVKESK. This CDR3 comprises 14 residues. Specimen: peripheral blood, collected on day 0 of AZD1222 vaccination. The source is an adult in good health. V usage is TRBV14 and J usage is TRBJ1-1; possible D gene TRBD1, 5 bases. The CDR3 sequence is CASRSGGGNTEAFF. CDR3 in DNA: TGTGCCAGCCGATCGGGGGGGGGAAACACTGAAGCTTTCTTT.